The clone carrying this T cell receptor beta chain was observed a handful of times. This entry belongs to a study of cytomegalovirus exposure and HLA in healthy donors. Primers: 60 Vbeta forward and 13 Jbeta reverse. The method was immunoSEQ multiplex PCR; TCRdb's version includes in-frame clones alone and lacks a portion of them. This sample yields about 95,000 clones, of which 78% are seen a single time; 4.1% belongs to the top ten. The clonotype comes from a middle-aged woman in good health and CMV-seropositive. Sample: PBMCs.

In DNA form, the CDR3 reads TGTGCCAGCAGTGAAGAGGGGACAGATACGCAGTATTTT. Amino acids: CASSEEGTDTQYF. This chain uses TRBV2 with TRBJ2-3; possible D gene TRBD1, 5 bases. Germline-derived CDR1 and CDR2 are SNHLY and FYNNEI. CDR3 length equals 13 residues. The V end was cut by 1 base, the J end by 3 bases, with 5 bases between.